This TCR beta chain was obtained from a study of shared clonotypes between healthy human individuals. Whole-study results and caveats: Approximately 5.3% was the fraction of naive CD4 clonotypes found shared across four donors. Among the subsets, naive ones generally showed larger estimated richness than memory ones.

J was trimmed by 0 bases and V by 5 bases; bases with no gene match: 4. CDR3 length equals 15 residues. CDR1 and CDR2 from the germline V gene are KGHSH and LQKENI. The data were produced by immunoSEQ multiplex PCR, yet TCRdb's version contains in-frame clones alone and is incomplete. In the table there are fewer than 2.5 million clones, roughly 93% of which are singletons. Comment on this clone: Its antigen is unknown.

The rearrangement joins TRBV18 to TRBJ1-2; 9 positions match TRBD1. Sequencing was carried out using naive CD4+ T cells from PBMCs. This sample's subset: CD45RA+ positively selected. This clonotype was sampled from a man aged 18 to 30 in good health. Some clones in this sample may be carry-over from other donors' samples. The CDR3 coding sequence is TGTGCCAGCTCATCTCGACAGGGGGCTAACTATGGCTACACCTTC. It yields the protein CASSSRQGANYGYTF. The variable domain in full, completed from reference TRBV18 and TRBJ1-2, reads NAGVMQNPRHLVRRRGQEARLRCSPMKGHSHVYWYRQLPEEGLKFMVYLQKENIIDESGMPKERFSAEFPKEGPSILRIQQVVRGDSAAYFCASSSRQGANYGYTFGSGTRLTVV.